Presented here are 20 T cell receptor beta chains from one specimen sequenced in a study of CD4 and CD8 cells across lung adenocarcinoma regions. TCRdb itself ran the PCR reads through MiXCR, one entry per CDR3 protein. The table records around 8,000 distinct CDR3 sequences, about 45% of them present only once. Sequences were obtained from CD4+ T cells from the margin of a lung tumor. These TCRs come from a female donor with lung adenocarcinoma. The CD4 and CD8 labels of this study may be unreliable.

CDR3 nucleotide sequence: TGTGCCTGGGACAGGGTCTCTGGAAACACCATATATTTT. Translation gives CAWDRVSGNTIYF. The chain uses TRBV30 and TRBJ1-3; TRBD1 aligns across 7 bases. CDR1 and CDR2 from the germline V gene are GTSNPN and SVGIG (reference sequence). The CDR3 covers 13 residues. The J segment lost 0 bases and the V segment lost 5 bases, leaving 1 base of the junction unmatched. Looking up the rest from reference TRBV30 and TRBJ1-3 gives the full variable domain: SQTIHQWPATLVQPVGSPLSLECTVEGTSNPNLYWYRQAAGRGLQLLFYSVGIGQISSEVPQNLSASRPQDRQFILSSKKLLLSDSGFYLCAWDRVSGNTIYFGEGSWLTVV.

Points on this clonotype: A junction boundary mismatches the germline segment, possibly from a read error. CDR3 nucleotides: TGTGCCAGCAGTGAGGGGCTGGGATACAAAGACACTCAGTATTTC. Translation: CASSEGLGYKDTQYF. This rearrangement joins TRBV6-1 to TRBJ2-4; a weak D match, TRBD1 (5 bases). Germline V gene sequence: CDR1 MNHNS, CDR2 SASEGT. The CDR3 spans 15 residues.

Of note for this clonotype: No conserved phenylalanine or tryptophan is present at the end of the CDR3, so a read error is the likely explanation. This chain connects TRBV6-5 to TRBJ2-1; D is unclear. Germline V gene data show CDR1 as MNHEY and CDR2 as SVGAGI. The CDR3 consists of 16 residues. Trimming removed 2 bases at V and 10 bases at J, with 21 bases between. The DNA for the CDR3 is TGTGCCAGCAGTTACGGCGCAAGGCTAGTGGGCTACGAGCAGTTCGTC. Translating gives CASSYGARLVGYEQFV.

This clonotype turned up a few times. The chain recombines TRBV7-6 with TRBJ1-1, with unresolved D. Germline CDR1 SGHVS, CDR2 FNYEAQ. V lost 1 base and J lost 1, with 10 bases in between. The CDR3 runs to 15 residues. This CDR3 is CASSLEANPNTEAFF. The DNA for the CDR3 is TGTGCCAGCAGCTTAGAGGCGAATCCGAACACTGAAGCTTTCTTT.

Within the sample, this clonotype is medium-sized (0.01 to 0.1%). The V gene is TRBV6-5, the J gene TRBJ2-1, with D perhaps TRBD1 (5 bases). Germline assignment: CDR1 MNHEY and CDR2 SVGAGI. This CDR3 comprises 13 residues. The V and J ends lost 5 bases and 4 bases respectively, with 9 bases between them. CDR3 in DNA: TGTGCCAGCAGTAACAGGAATTACAATGAGCAGTTCTTC. This gives the protein CASSNRNYNEQFF.

This clonotype has a handful of counts. V and J are TRBV5-6 and TRBJ2-4; D remains ambiguous. Germline assignment: CDR1 SGHDT and CDR2 YYEEEE. The CDR3 sequence is 14 residues long. The V and J ends lost 0 bases and 3 bases respectively, with 7 bases between them. The CDR3 loop reads CASSLVASKNIQYF. The CDR3 DNA follows: TGTGCCAGCAGCTTGGTCGCTAGCAAAAACATTCAGTACTTC.

This clonotype appeared many times. The rearrangement links TRBV6-1 to TRBJ1-4, with TRBD1 matching 7 bases. The CDR3 has 15 residues. The V segment lost 6 bases and the J segment 0 bases; nucleotides outside the gene matches: 4. CDR1 is MNHNS, CDR2 SASEGT, per germline. The CDR3 sequence is CASRPTGATNEKLFF. For the CDR3, the DNA is TGTGCCAGCAGGCCCACAGGGGCAACTAATGAAAAACTGTTTTTT.

By frequency in the sample, this clonotype is medium-sized (0.01 to 0.1%). This chain uses TRBV6-1 with TRBJ2-5; 7 nucleotides align to TRBD1. Gene TRBJ2-7 matches the end of the DNA better, so the J call may be wrong. Germline lookup yields CDR1 MNHNS and CDR2 SASEGT. The CDR3 has 14 residues. CDR3 coding DNA: TGTGCCAGCAGCCCGGGACAGCCGACCTACGAGCAGTACTTC. Translated: CASSPGQPTYEQYF.

The chain recombines TRBV27 with TRBJ2-7, with 7 bases that match TRBD2. The CDR3 contains 16 residues. V gave up 2 bases and J gave up 2 bases; unmatched junction bases: 9. Per the germline V gene, CDR1 is MNHEY and CDR2 is SMNVEV (reference sequence). This chain's CDR3 is CASSLKAGWQTYEQYF. For the CDR3, the DNA is TGTGCCAGCAGTTTAAAAGCGGGATGGCAAACCTACGAGCAGTACTTC.

This clonotype has a single count. The gene calls are TRBV6-1 and TRBJ2-3; the match to TRBD2 covers 8 bases. CDR3 length: 14 residues. Germline CDR1 reads MNHNS; CDR2 reads SASEGT. The CDR3 DNA reads as TGTGCGGGCACCGGGGGGGGCTCCAAAGATACGCAGTATTTT. Translated: CAGTGGGSKDTQYF.

With regard to this clonotype: A read error is possible here, since a much larger clone lies one base away. The chain carries TRBV27 and TRBJ1-1; 7 positions agree with TRBD1. This CDR3 is built from 14 residues. The germline gives CDR1 MNHEY, CDR2 SMNVEV (reference sequence). The CDR3 nucleotides read TGTGTCAGCAGTAAACTGGGACAGACGGCTGAAGCTTTCTTT. Protein product: CVSSKLGQTAEAFF.

This clonotype was recorded a few times. The genes are TRBV5-1 and TRBJ1-2; TRBD1 aligns across 9 bases. Germline CDR1 and CDR2: SGHRS and YFSETQ. The CDR3 sequence is 14 residues long. Trimming took 4 bases from V and 3 from J; bases not matched to a gene: 4. The CDR3 is CASSATGGDYGYTF. CDR3 bases: TGCGCCAGCAGCGCGACAGGGGGGGACTATGGCTACACCTTC.

The chain carries TRBV24-1 and TRBJ1-5, with TRBD1 identical over 8 bases. Germline lookup yields CDR1 KGHDR and CDR2 SFDVKD. V trimming: 4 bases; J trimming: 2 bases; junction bases outside the gene matches: 6. The CDR3 runs to 16 residues. DNA of the CDR3: TGTGCCACCAGTGAAACAGGGGGTTTGGGCAATCAGCCCCAGCATTTT. Translated, it gives CATSETGGLGNQPQHF.

This clonotype came up once. The rearrangement joins TRBV27 to TRBJ2-5; 7 bases align to TRBD1. The DNA end is a closer match to TRBJ2-3, so the J assignment may be wrong. Per germline, CDR1 MNHEY and CDR2 SMNVEV (reference sequence). The CDR3 length is 16 residues. For the CDR3, the DNA is TGTGCCAGCAGATTTAAGGGGGCACGCGTAACAGAGACCCAGTATTTT. Residues: CASRFKGARVTETQYF.

The CDR3 is CASSGGPGKSHNEQYF. CDR3 bases: TGTGCCAGCAGTGGAGGGCCGGGTAAGTCCCACAATGAGCAGTACTTC. The chain has TRBV25-1 and TRBJ2-4; D is possibly TRBD2 (5 bases). From germline, CDR1 is MGHDK and CDR2 SYGVNS. Trimming stripped 4 bases from V and 13 bases from J, with 26 bases between. This CDR3 region has 16 residues.

By share of the sample, this clonotype is medium-sized. One junction end disagrees with the germline gene, perhaps due to a read error. The rearrangement links TRBV6-1 to TRBJ1-2, with D possibly TRBD1 on 5 matching bases. The germline CDR1 and CDR2 sequences are MNHNS and SASEGT. The CDR3 runs 15 residues. CDR3 sequence (DNA): TGTGCCAGCACCAAACCCGGGACGGCCCACTACGGCTACACCTTC. This translates into CASTKPGTAHYGYTF.

The gene calls are TRBV6-1 and TRBJ2-2, with D possibly matching TRBD1 (6 bases). The germline V and J ends were trimmed by 4 bases and 4 bases, with 7 bases remaining between them. Germline V gene lookup returns CDR1 MNHNS and CDR2 SASEGT. The CDR3 runs to 13 residues. The CDR3 bases are TGTGCCAGCAGTGCACAGGGCACCGGGGAGCTGTTTTTT. Its protein product is CASSAQGTGELFF.

In its sample, this clonotype was seen a few times. The CDR3 DNA reads as TGTGCCAGCAGCCTCCGTTGGACAGGACCGAACACCGGGGAGCTGTTTTTT. Protein sequence: CASSLRWTGPNTGELFF. The gene calls are TRBV5-5 and TRBJ2-2; 7 bases fit TRBD1. CDR3 length: 17 amino acids. Per germline, CDR1 SGHKS and CDR2 YYEKEE (reference sequence). The ends lost 4 bases at V and 0 bases at J; junction bases unmatched: 9.

This clonotype was observed many times. CDR3 bases: TGTGCCAGCAGTGAAGGCACAGGGGGGTTCTACGAGCAGTACTTC. This sequence encodes CASSEGTGGFYEQYF. The J gene is TRBJ2-7, the V gene TRBV6-1, with TRBD1 identical over 8 bases. CDR3 length: 15 residues. Germline CDR1 reads MNHNS; CDR2 reads SASEGT. V was pared by 1 base and J by 3 bases, with 5 bases of the junction left unmatched.

The chain combines TRBV27 with TRBJ2-3, with 11 bases identical to TRBD1. V was clipped by 8 bases and J by 4 bases; unmatched bases: 8. CDR3 length: 15 residues. Germline CDR1 reads MNHEY; CDR2 reads SMNVEV (reference sequence). DNA for the CDR3: TGTGCCAGCGCTACCGGGACAGGGGGTGCAGATACGCAGTATTTT. Protein product: CASATGTGGADTQYF.